The 32 T cell receptor beta chains reported below all come from one sample, sequenced in a study of early T cells in non-severe SARS-CoV-2 infection (dated by TCRdb to the early 2020s). The library was built by means of 5' RACE. Instrument on record: NextSeq 500. Through fastp at Q25 and MiXCR, TCRdb rebuilt clones from the public reads, retaining in-frame beta chains. One record per CDR3 amino acid sequence lists the most common genes and DNA. The sample table shows approximately 65,000 distinct CDR3 sequences, and roughly a tenth are seen once. The ten largest clones capture around 6.1% of the sample. Material for sequencing was whole blood. All receptors derive from an adult who was a healthcare worker with PCR-confirmed SARS-CoV-2 infection or an uninfected control (not recorded which).

This clonotype was detected only a few times. This chain connects TRBV20-1 to TRBJ1-1; D is unclear. Germline V gives CDR1 DFQATT, CDR2 SNEGSKA (reference sequence). This CDR3 comprises 13 residues. Trimming pared 0 bases from V and 2 bases from J, leaving 7 bases between. CDR3 amino acids: CSARDLINTEAFF. CDR3 bases: TGCAGTGCTAGAGATCTAATCAACACTGAAGCTTTCTTT.

This clonotype has more than one count but fewer than ten. The chain joins TRBV20-1 to TRBJ1-6; D uncertain. V was pared by 3 bases and J by 7 bases, with 10 bases between. Germline-derived CDR1 and CDR2 are DFQATT and SNEGSKA (reference sequence). This CDR3 contains 13 residues. The chain's CDR3 is CSASSELNSPLHF. The CDR3, as DNA: TGCAGTGCTAGCAGCGAGTTGAATTCACCCCTCCACTTT.

This chain joins TRBV10-2 and TRBJ2-5, with TRBD2 identical over 11 bases. The CDR3 has 13 amino acids. Germline CDR1 reads WSHSY; CDR2 reads SAAADI. The V and J ends lost 10 bases and 5 bases, in that order; junction bases with no gene match: 6. As DNA, the CDR3 is TGCGCCACCAAACTAGCGGGGGACGAGACCCAGTACTTC. As protein: CATKLAGDETQYF.

The sample holds a few counts of this clonotype. The V gene is TRBV7-9, the J gene TRBJ2-7; TRBD1 matches at 11 bases. Trimming at V came to 5 bases and at J to 5 bases, leaving 5 bases not matched to a gene. The V gene's germline CDR1 is SEHNR and CDR2 FQNEAQ (reference sequence). This CDR3 has 14 residues. The CDR3 region is CASSPPDRGHEQYF. CDR3 sequence (DNA): TGTGCCAGCAGCCCTCCGGACAGGGGGCACGAGCAGTACTTC.

The chain has TRBV7-3 and TRBJ1-6; tentatively, D is TRBD1 (6 bases). The germline gives CDR1 SGHTA, CDR2 FQGTGA. The CDR3 contains 14 residues. V lost 5 bases to trimming and J lost 10 bases, with 15 bases between them. DNA of the CDR3: TGTGCCAGCAGCACCGGACAGAGAGGCTCACCCCTCCACTTT. Protein product: CASSTGQRGSPLHF. The full variable domain, in which reference TRBV7-3 and TRBJ1-6 provide the parts outside the CDR3, is GAGVSQTPSNKVTEKGKYVELRCDPISGHTALYWYRQSLGQGPEFLIYFQGTGAADDSGLPNDRFFAVRPEGSVSTLKIQRTERGDSAVYLCASSTGQRGSPLHFGNGTRLTVT.

This clonotype appeared many times. This chain links TRBV28 with TRBJ2-7; a possible D gene is TRBD2 (5 bases). Germline V gene data show CDR1 as MDHEN and CDR2 as SYDVKM. The CDR3 runs to 14 residues. Trimming removed 2 bases from V and 2 bases from J, with 10 bases in between. The CDR3 DNA sequence: TGTGCCAGCAGTTTAATCGGGGTCACCTACGAGCAGTACTTC. It codes for CASSLIGVTYEQYF. Based on the CDR3 plus reference TRBV28 and TRBJ2-7, the full variable domain is DVKVTQSSRYLVKRTGEKVFLECVQDMDHENMFWYRQDPGLGLRLIYFSYDVKMKEKGDIPEGYSVSREKKERFSLILESASTNQTSMYLCASSLIGVTYEQYFGPGTRLTVT.

The sample holds many counts of this clonotype. The CDR3 sequence is CSAHLRTGGDEQYF. The DNA for the CDR3 is TGCAGTGCTCACCTTCGGACAGGGGGCGACGAGCAGTACTTC. The rearrangement links TRBV20-1 to TRBJ2-7; 11 bases are a match to TRBD1. J was trimmed by 5 bases and V by 5 bases; bases with no gene match: 8. The CDR3 contains 14 residues. Germline CDR1 is DFQATT and CDR2 is SNEGSKA (reference sequence).

This clonotype was observed a handful of times. V and J are TRBV4-3 and TRBJ2-1; 7 bases line up with TRBD2. This CDR3 comprises 15 residues. V gave up 0 bases and J gave up 11 bases; unmatched junction bases: 10. Germline CDR1 reads LGHNA; CDR2 reads YSLEER. The CDR3 reads CASSQEGNGRGKQFF. The CDR3 region has the DNA TGCGCCAGCAGCCAAGAAGGTAATGGGAGGGGAAAGCAGTTCTTC.

This clonotype was counted a few times. The chain joins TRBV18 to TRBJ2-6, with D uncertain. This CDR3 spans 16 amino acids. V shed 6 bases and J shed 0 bases, with 12 bases lying between them. Germline lookup yields CDR1 KGHSH and CDR2 LQKENI. The CDR3: CASSESGRSGANVLTF. The DNA of the CDR3 is TGTGCCAGCTCGGAGAGTGGTCGCTCTGGGGCCAACGTCCTGACTTTC.

At least ten counts were recorded for this clonotype. This chain connects TRBV20-1 to TRBJ2-7; the match to TRBD1 covers 7 bases. With V trimmed by 3 bases and J by 9 bases, 11 bases remained unmatched. CDR1 is DFQATT and CDR2 is SNEGSKA in the germline V gene (reference sequence). The length of the CDR3 is 13 residues. The CDR3 here is CSASLRGLEGQYF. In DNA form, the CDR3 reads TGCAGTGCTAGCCTTAGGGGGCTCGAGGGGCAGTACTTC.

This clonotype appeared many times. The J gene is TRBJ1-3, the V gene TRBV7-8; possibly TRBD1 for D (6 bases). Germline assignment: CDR1 SGHVS and CDR2 FQNEAQ. Trimming removed 4 bases at V and 2 bases at J, with 12 bases between. CDR3 length: 15 amino acids. CDR3 protein: CASSSGTRAGNTIYF. In nucleotides, the CDR3 is TGTGCCAGCAGCTCCGGGACAAGGGCTGGAAACACCATATATTTT.

Ten or more counts support this clonotype. The chain is built from TRBV29-1 and TRBJ1-2; the D gene is possibly TRBD1 (6 bases). The V gene's germline CDR1 is SQVTM and CDR2 ANQGSEA. V was cut by 4 bases and J by 4 bases, with 13 bases left in between. The CDR3 is 13 residues long. The CDR3 coding sequence is TGCAGCGTTGGCGACAGGATGGGCTATGGCTACACCTTC. Protein sequence: CSVGDRMGYGYTF.

V usage is TRBV6-2 or TRBV6-3 and J usage is TRBJ2-3, with 7 bases lining up with TRBD2. Germline CDR1 and CDR2: MNHEY and SVGEGT. With V trimmed by 8 bases and J by 5 bases, 7 bases remained unmatched. The CDR3 totals 13 residues. The CDR3 DNA sequence: TGTGCCAGCTGGGGCGGGAGATTAGATACGCAGTATTTT. It specifies CASWGGRLDTQYF.

This clonotype appeared a few times. The chain uses TRBV29-1 and TRBJ2-5; D perhaps matches TRBD2 (6 bases). This CDR3 is built from 12 residues. V was clipped by 3 bases and J by 5 bases, with 10 bases between them. Germline values: CDR1 SQVTM, CDR2 ANQGSEA. CDR3 sequence reads: CSVDGGIETQYF. The CDR3 coding sequence is TGCAGCGTTGATGGAGGGATTGAGACCCAGTACTTC.

The CDR3 nucleotides read TGTGCCAGCAGTTTATCGAGGGACAGGGCCACTGAAGCTTTCTTT. Encoded protein: CASSLSRDRATEAFF. V is TRBV28 and J is TRBJ1-1; 9 bases fit TRBD1. J lost 4 bases, V lost 1 base, and 4 bases had no gene match. The CDR3 has 15 residues. CDR1 and CDR2 from the germline V gene are MDHEN and SYDVKM.

This chain uses TRBV3-1 with TRBJ2-6; D ambiguous. Trimming pared 2 bases from V and 0 bases from J, leaving 8 bases between. Germline CDR1 is LGHDT and CDR2 is YNNKEL (reference sequence). The CDR3 extends over 16 amino acids. CDR3: CASSQSEYSGANVLTF. CDR3 sequence (DNA): TGTGCCAGCAGCCAAAGCGAGTACTCTGGGGCCAACGTCCTGACTTTC.

This clonotype was observed a few times. The chain is built from TRBV18 and TRBJ2-1; 14 bases are shared with TRBD2. Losses at the gene ends were 2 bases for V and 8 bases for J; bases not matched to a gene: 5. CDR3 length: 16 amino acids. Germline CDR1 and CDR2: KGHSH and LQKENI. The chain's CDR3 is CASSPKGLAGVDEQFF. The CDR3 coding sequence is TGTGCCAGCTCACCAAAGGGACTAGCGGGAGTAGATGAGCAGTTCTTC.

Here the CDR3 reads CASSRRRFTDTQYF. DNA of the CDR3: TGTGCCAGCAGCCGACGCAGGTTCACAGATACGCAGTATTTT. The chain is built from TRBV7-8 and TRBJ2-3; D is unclear. CDR1 SGHVS and CDR2 FQNEAQ come from the germline V gene. The length of the CDR3 is 14 residues. Trimming removed 5 bases from V and 2 bases from J, with 11 bases in between.

This clonotype was detected many times. The V and J genes are TRBV25-1 and TRBJ1-1; D might be TRBD1 (5 bases). The V gene lost 5 bases and the J gene lost 5 bases, with 15 bases spanning the gap. Looked up from germline, CDR1 is MGHDK and CDR2 is SYGVNS. This CDR3 contains 14 residues. In DNA, the CDR3 is TGTGCCAGCAGTATAGGGGTCGGCGGTACTGAAGCTTTCTTT. Translation: CASSIGVGGTEAFF.

The DNA for the CDR3 is TGCGCCAGCAGCCAAAGCCCCCGTGCGGGTATACCCCTCCACTTT. It codes for CASSQSPRAGIPLHF. The rearrangement joins TRBV4-1 to TRBJ1-6, with no clear D. The CDR3 totals 15 residues. Per the germline V gene, CDR1 is MGHRA and CDR2 is YSYEKL. Trimming removed 2 bases at V and 12 bases at J, with 17 bases between.

The table lists this clonotype with many counts. The CDR3 reads CASSYLSGSDEQFF. CDR3 DNA sequence: TGTGCCAGCAGTTACCTGAGCGGGAGTGATGAGCAGTTCTTC. This chain connects TRBV6-6 to TRBJ2-1, with 8 bases fitting TRBD2. The CDR3 totals 14 residues. Germline V gene sequence: CDR1 MNHNY, CDR2 SVGAGI (reference sequence). Unmatched junction bases numbered 5, after V lost 2 bases and J lost 8 bases.

This chain joins TRBV23-1 and TRBJ2-5; tentative D call: TRBD2 (5 bases). TRBV23-1 is designated an ORF whose function remains uncertain. The V end was cut by 0 bases, the J end by 9 bases, with 8 bases between. The CDR3 covers 12 residues. The DNA for the CDR3 is TGCGCCAGCAGTCAATCTACGGAGGCCCAGTACTTC. Residues: CASSQSTEAQYF.

This chain joins TRBV20-1 and TRBJ2-7, with 7 bases matching TRBD1. The CDR3 totals 13 residues. V was clipped by 4 bases and J by 0 bases; unmatched bases: 3. Looked up from germline, CDR1 is DFQATT and CDR2 is SNEGSKA (reference sequence). The CDR3 bases are TGCAGTGCTACGGACAGGAACTCCTACGAGCAGTACTTC. Its protein product is CSATDRNSYEQYF.

There are a few counts of this clonotype. The chain couples TRBV2 to TRBJ1-5, with unresolved D. The CDR3 is 13 residues long. Germline V CDR1 and CDR2: SNHLY, FYNNEI. Trimming took 4 bases from V and 4 from J, leaving 8 bases between them. DNA of the CDR3: TGTGCCAGCAGTGGAGGTCATAATCAGCCCCAGCATTTT. As protein: CASSGGHNQPQHF. The whole variable domain, filled in from reference TRBV2 and TRBJ1-5, reads EPEVTQTPSHQVTQMGQEVILRCVPISNHLYFYWYRQILGQKVEFLVSFYNNEISEKSEIFDDQFSVERPDGSNFTLKIRSTKLEDSAMYFCASSGGHNQPQHFGDGTRLSIL.

The chain carries TRBV4-1 and TRBJ1-2; D not resolved. The CDR3 has 11 amino acids. Germline assignment: CDR1 MGHRA and CDR2 YSYEKL. V lost 7 bases and J lost 2, with 5 bases in between. The CDR3 DNA reads TGCGCCAGCAACGGGAACTATGGCTACACCTTC. The encoded protein is CASNGNYGYTF.

V and J are TRBV27 and TRBJ1-6; 7 bases align to TRBD1. The CDR3 is 15 residues long. Germline lookup yields CDR1 MNHEY and CDR2 SMNVEV (reference sequence). After removal of 2 bases from V and 9 bases from J, the junction contained 7 bases not matched to a gene. The CDR3 nucleotides are TGTGCCAGCAGTTTAGGACCGGGACAGTTTTCACCCCTCCACTTT. Protein sequence: CASSLGPGQFSPLHF.

V is TRBV28 and J is TRBJ2-7; weak D call: TRBD2 (7 bases). Germline V gene lookup returns CDR1 MDHEN and CDR2 SYDVKM. Trimming removed 10 bases from V and 6 bases from J, with 19 bases in between. CDR3 size: 13 residues. Here the CDR3 DNA reads TGTGCCACCATGGGGGGGGCTTCGGTCGAGCAGTACTTC. As protein: CATMGGASVEQYF. Filled out from reference TRBV28 and TRBJ2-7, the complete variable domain reads DVKVTQSSRYLVKRTGEKVFLECVQDMDHENMFWYRQDPGLGLRLIYFSYDVKMKEKGDIPEGYSVSREKKERFSLILESASTNQTSMYLCATMGGASVEQYFGPGTRLTVT.

This clonotype is medium-sized by share. The chain is built from TRBV11-2 and TRBJ2-3; no definite D call. This CDR3 has 15 residues. Per the germline V gene, CDR1 is SGHAT and CDR2 is FQNNGV. V lost 5 bases, J lost 6 bases, and 18 bases lay in between. The CDR3 region is CASSQVWPSLDTQYF. In DNA form, the CDR3 reads TGTGCCAGCAGCCAAGTTTGGCCCTCCCTGGATACGCAGTATTTT. The full variable domain, with the rest looked up from reference TRBV11-2 and TRBJ2-3, is EAGVAQSPRYKIIEKRQSVAFWCNPISGHATLYWYQQILGQGPKLLIQFQNNGVVDDSQLPKDRFSAERLKGVDSTLKIQPAKLEDSAVYLCASSQVWPSLDTQYFGPGTRLTVL.

This clonotype was observed a few times. The chain links TRBV5-1 to TRBJ2-3, with 7 bases aligning to TRBD2. The CDR3 covers 17 residues. J lost 1 base, V lost 0 bases, and 8 bases had no gene match. Germline V CDR1 and CDR2: SGHRS, YFSETQ. The CDR3 region is CASSLAGTISGTDTQYF. The CDR3 region has the DNA TGCGCCAGCAGCTTGGCCGGGACTATCTCTGGCACAGATACGCAGTATTTT.

The chain recombines TRBV4-3 with TRBJ1-6; a weak D match, TRBD1 (5 bases). V shed 0 bases and J shed 7 bases, with 10 bases lying between them. Germline CDR1 LGHNA, CDR2 YSLEER. This CDR3 is 15 amino acids long. This CDR3 reads CASSQDLPGNSPLHF. CDR3 nucleotides: TGCGCCAGCAGCCAAGATCTTCCAGGGAATTCACCCCTCCACTTT.

With respect to this clonotype: The CDR3 ends on some other residue instead of the conserved phenylalanine or tryptophan, so this is likely a read error. The chain links TRBV7-9 to TRBJ2-1; 8 bases fit TRBD2. Germline CDR1 SEHNR, CDR2 FQNEAQ (reference sequence). V shed 0 bases, J shed 7 bases, and the junction held 8 bases outside the gene matches. This CDR3 contains 16 residues. The CDR3 DNA follows: TGTGCCAGCAGCTTAGCCTTAGCGGGACCGATGAATGAGCAGTTCCTC. It is translated as CASSLALAGPMNEQFL.

This clonotype was counted ten times or more. The chain links TRBV7-2 to TRBJ1-6; maybe TRBD1 (5 bases). Trimming took 1 base from V and 12 from J, leaving 16 bases between them. Germline CDR1 is SGHTA and CDR2 is FQGNSA. The CDR3 is 15 amino acids. CDR3 DNA sequence: TGTGCCAGCAGCTTAGAAGGGACGGCTGTTGGACCCCTCCACTTT. Amino acids: CASSLEGTAVGPLHF.